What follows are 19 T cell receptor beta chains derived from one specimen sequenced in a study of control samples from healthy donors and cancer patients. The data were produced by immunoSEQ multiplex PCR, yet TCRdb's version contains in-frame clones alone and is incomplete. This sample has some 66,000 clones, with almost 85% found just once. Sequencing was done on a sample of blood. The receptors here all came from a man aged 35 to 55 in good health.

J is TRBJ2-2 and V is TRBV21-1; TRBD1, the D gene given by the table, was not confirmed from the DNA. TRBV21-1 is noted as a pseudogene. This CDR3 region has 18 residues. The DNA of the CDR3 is TGTGCCAGCAGCAAAGTAGTAAGGCAGGGGATTAACACCGGGGAGCTGTTTTTT. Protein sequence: CASSKVVRQGINTGELFF.

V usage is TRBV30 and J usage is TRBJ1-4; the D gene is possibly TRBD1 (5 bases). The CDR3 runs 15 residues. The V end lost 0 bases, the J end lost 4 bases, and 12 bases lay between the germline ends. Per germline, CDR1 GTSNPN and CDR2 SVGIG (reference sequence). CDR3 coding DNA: TGTGCCTGGAGTGTACTGTCAGGGCTTAATGAAAAACTGTTTTTT. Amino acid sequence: CAWSVLSGLNEKLFF.

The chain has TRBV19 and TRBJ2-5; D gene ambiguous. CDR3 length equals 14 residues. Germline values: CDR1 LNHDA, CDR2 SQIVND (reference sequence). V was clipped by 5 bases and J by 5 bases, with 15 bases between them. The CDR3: CASSPGPSSETQYF. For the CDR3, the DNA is TGTGCCAGTAGTCCGGGCCCCTCTTCGGAGACCCAGTACTTC.

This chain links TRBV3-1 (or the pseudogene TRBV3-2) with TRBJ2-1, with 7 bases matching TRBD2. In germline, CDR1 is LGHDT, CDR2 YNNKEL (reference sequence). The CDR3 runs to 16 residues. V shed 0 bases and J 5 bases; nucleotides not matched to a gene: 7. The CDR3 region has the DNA TGTGCCAGCAGCCAAGAAGGACTAGTATACGACAATGAGCAGTTCTTC. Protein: CASSQEGLVYDNEQFF.

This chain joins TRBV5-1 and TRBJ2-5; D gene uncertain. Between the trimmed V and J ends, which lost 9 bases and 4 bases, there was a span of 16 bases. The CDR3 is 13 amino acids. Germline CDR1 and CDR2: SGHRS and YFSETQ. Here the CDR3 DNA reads TGCGCCACCTCCCTAATCCCCGGAGAGACCCAGTACTTC. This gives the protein CATSLIPGETQYF.

This CDR3 is CASSETGTKNQPQHF. The CDR3 DNA is TGTGCCAGCAGCGAAACCGGGACCAAAAATCAGCCCCAGCATTTT. V usage is TRBV7-8 and J usage is TRBJ1-5, with TRBD1 as a possible D gene (5 bases). From germline, CDR1 is SGHVS and CDR2 FQNEAQ. There are 15 residues in the CDR3. Trimming cost V 5 bases and J 4 bases, with 15 bases left between them.

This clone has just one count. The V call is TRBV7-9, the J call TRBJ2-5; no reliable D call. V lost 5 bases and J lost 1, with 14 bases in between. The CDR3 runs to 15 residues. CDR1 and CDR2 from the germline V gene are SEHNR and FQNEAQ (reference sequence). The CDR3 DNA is TGTGCCAGCAGCCCCCTTAACGGACCCCAAGAGACCCAGTACTTC. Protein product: CASSPLNGPQETQYF.

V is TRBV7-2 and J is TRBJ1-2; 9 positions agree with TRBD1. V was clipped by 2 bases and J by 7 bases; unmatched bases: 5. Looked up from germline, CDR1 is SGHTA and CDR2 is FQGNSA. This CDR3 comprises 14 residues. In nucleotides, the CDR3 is TGTGCCAGCAGCTTATTCGGGACAGGGTCTGGCTACACCTTC. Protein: CASSLFGTGSGYTF.

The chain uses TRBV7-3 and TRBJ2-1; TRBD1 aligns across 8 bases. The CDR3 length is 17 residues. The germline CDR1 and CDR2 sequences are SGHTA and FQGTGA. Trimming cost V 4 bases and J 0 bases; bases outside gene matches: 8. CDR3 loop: CASSSRPGTGSYNEQFF. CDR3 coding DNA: TGTGCCAGCAGCTCGAGGCCCGGGACAGGCTCCTACAATGAGCAGTTCTTC.

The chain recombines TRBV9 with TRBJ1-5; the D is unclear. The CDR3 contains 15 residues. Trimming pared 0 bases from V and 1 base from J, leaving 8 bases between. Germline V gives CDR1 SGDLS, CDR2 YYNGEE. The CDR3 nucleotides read TGTGCCAGCAGCGTAGATGGGTCAAGCAATCAGCCCCAGCATTTT. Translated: CASSVDGSSNQPQHF.

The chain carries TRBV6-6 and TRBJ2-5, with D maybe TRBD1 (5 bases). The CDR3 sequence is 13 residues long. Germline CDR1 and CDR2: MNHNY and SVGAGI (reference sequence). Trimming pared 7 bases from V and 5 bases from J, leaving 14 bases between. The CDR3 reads CASTLPGLETQYF. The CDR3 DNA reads TGTGCCAGCACCCTGCCAGGGTTGGAGACCCAGTACTTC.

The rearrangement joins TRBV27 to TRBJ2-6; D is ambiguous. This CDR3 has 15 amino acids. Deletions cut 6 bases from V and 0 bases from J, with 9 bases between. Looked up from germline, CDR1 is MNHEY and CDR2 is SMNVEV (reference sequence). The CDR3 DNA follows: TGTGCCAGCAGCAAGGGTTTCTCTGGGGCCAACGTCCTGACTTTC. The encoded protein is CASSKGFSGANVLTF.

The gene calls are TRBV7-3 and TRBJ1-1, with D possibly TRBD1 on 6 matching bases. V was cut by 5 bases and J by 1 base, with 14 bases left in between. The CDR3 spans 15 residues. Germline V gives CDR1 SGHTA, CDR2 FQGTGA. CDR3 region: CASSPSRGQNTEAFF. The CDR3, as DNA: TGTGCCAGCAGCCCTAGTCGGGGACAGAACACTGAAGCTTTCTTT.

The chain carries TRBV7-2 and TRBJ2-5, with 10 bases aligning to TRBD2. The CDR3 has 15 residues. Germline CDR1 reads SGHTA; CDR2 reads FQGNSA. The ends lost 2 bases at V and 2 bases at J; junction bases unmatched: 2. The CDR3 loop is CASSLRAGGQETQYF. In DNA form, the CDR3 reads TGTGCCAGCAGCTTACGAGCGGGGGGGCAAGAGACCCAGTACTTC.

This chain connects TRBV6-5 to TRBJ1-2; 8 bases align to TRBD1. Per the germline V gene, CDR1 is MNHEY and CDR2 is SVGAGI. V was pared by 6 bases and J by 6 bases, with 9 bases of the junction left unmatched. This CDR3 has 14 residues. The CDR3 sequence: CASSMGTGGHGYTF. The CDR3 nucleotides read TGTGCCAGCAGCATGGGTACAGGGGGTCATGGCTACACCTTC.

DNA of the CDR3: TGTGCCATCAGTGACTCCGGACAGGGGTCGAACACTGAAGCTTTCTTT. Residues: CAISDSGQGSNTEAFF. The V gene is TRBV10-3, the J gene TRBJ1-1; 9 bases line up with TRBD1. The germline gives CDR1 ENHRY, CDR2 SYGVKD. Germline trimming cut 3 bases from V and 1 base from J; bases unmatched to any gene: 6. The CDR3 consists of 16 residues.

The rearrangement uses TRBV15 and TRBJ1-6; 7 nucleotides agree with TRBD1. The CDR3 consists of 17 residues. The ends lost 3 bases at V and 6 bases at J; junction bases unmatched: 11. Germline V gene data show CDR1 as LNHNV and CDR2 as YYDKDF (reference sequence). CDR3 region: CATSSNIPNRGNSPLHF. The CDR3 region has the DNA TGTGCCACCAGCAGTAATATTCCAAACAGGGGTAATTCACCCCTCCACTTT.

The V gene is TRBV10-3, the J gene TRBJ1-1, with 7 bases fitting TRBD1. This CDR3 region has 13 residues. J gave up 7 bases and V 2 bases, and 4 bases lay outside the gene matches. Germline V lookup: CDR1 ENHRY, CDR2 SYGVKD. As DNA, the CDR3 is TGTGCCATCAGTGAGCCAGGGGGGGGTGAAGCTTTCTTT. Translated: CAISEPGGGEAFF.

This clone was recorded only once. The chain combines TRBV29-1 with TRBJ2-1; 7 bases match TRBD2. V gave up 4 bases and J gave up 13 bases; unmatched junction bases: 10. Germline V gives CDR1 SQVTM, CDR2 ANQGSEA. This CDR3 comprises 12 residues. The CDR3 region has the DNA TGCAGCGTTGGGACAATGCGGGGGACTCAGTTCTTC. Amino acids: CSVGTMRGTQFF.